These 19 T cell receptor beta chains originate from one sample sequenced in a study of T cells in localized non-small cell lung cancer. The repertoire was sequenced with immunoSEQ multiplex PCR; TCRdb's copy has only in-frame clones and lacks some. This sample has tens of thousands of clones, with about four fifths found just once. Sequencing was performed on peripheral blood, taken before any cancer treatment. The source is a man aged 35 to 69 with stage I lung adenocarcinoma.

The V gene is TRBV6-4, the J gene TRBJ1-2, with D unclear. Germline V gene lookup returns CDR1 MRHNA and CDR2 SNTAGT. V dropped 2 bases and J dropped 1 base, with 8 bases sitting between them. The CDR3 runs 14 residues. CDR3 sequence reads: CASSDTTGNYGYTF. DNA of the CDR3: TGTGCCAGCAGTGACACGACTGGTAACTATGGCTACACCTTC.

This sequence joins TRBV11-3 and TRBJ1-2; TRBD1 is a possible D gene (6 bases). CDR3 length: 13 amino acids. The V gene's germline CDR1 is SGHNT and CDR2 YENEEA. Trimming pared 5 bases from V and 9 bases from J, leaving 16 bases between. In DNA form, the CDR3 reads TGTGCCAGCAGCACCGCCAGACAGGTACGCTACACCTTC. It specifies CASSTARQVRYTF.

The chain couples TRBV14 to TRBJ1-2, with a tentative D call TRBD1 (5 bases). CDR3 length equals 14 residues. Germline V lookup: CDR1 SGHDN, CDR2 FVKESK. V lost 2 bases and J 6 bases, leaving 13 bases between the germline ends. CDR3 in amino acids: CASSQLGGVDGYTF. In DNA form, the CDR3 reads TGTGCCAGCAGCCAACTCGGAGGGGTCGATGGCTACACCTTC.

This sequence joins TRBV28 and TRBJ1-3, with TRBD1 matching over 7 bases. V gave up 8 bases and J gave up 4 bases; unmatched junction bases: 5. The length of the CDR3 is 13 residues. Germline V lookup: CDR1 MDHEN, CDR2 SYDVKM. The CDR3 DNA is TGTGCCAGCCAGACAGGGACCGGAAACACCATATATTTT. This gives the protein CASQTGTGNTIYF.

The V and J genes are TRBV7-9 and TRBJ1-3, with D unresolved. With 2 bases removed from V and 3 bases from J, the gap between germline ends came to 2 bases. The CDR3 is 12 amino acids. Looked up from germline, CDR1 is SEHNR and CDR2 is FQNEAQ (reference sequence). The CDR3 reads CASSLNGNTIYF. The CDR3 DNA reads TGTGCCAGCAGCTTAAATGGAAACACCATATATTTT.

The chain carries TRBV19 and TRBJ2-2; D is ambiguous. The CDR3 runs 11 residues. The germline gives CDR1 LNHDA, CDR2 SQIVND (reference sequence). Trimming shortened V by 6 bases and J by 5 bases, and 4 bases separated the two germline ends. The CDR3 loop reads CASRETGELFF. CDR3 sequence (DNA): TGTGCCAGTAGAGAGACCGGGGAGCTGTTTTTT.

As regards this clone: No DNA is shown, since the ends of the CDR3 on it are uncertain; the CDR3 is the one TCRdb lists. The chain carries TRBV19 and TRBJ1-4. Germline CDR1 LNHDA, CDR2 SQIVND (reference sequence). The length of the CDR3 is 12 amino acids, counting both ends. The CDR3 region is CASTSGNEKLFF.

The chain couples TRBV5-4 to TRBJ2-7, with a tentative D call TRBD1 (6 bases). V gave up 0 bases and J gave up 2 bases, with 12 bases separating them. From germline, CDR1 is SGHNT and CDR2 YYREEE (reference sequence). The CDR3 totals 15 residues. The CDR3 nucleotides read TGTGCCAGCAGCTTGGTAGCCGGACAGCCCTACGAGCAGTACTTC. Its protein product is CASSLVAGQPYEQYF.

This chain uses TRBV2 with TRBJ2-1; the match to TRBD2 covers 9 bases. CDR1 and CDR2 (germline): SNHLY, FYNNEI. V shed 6 bases, J shed 10 bases, and the junction held 7 bases outside the gene matches. This CDR3 is 13 amino acids long. CDR3 DNA: TGTGCCAGCAGGCCTTCCCTAGCGGGAGAGCAGTTCTTC. This codes for CASRPSLAGEQFF.

The chain joins TRBV2 to TRBJ2-7, with TRBD2 as a possible D gene (6 bases). The CDR3 totals 14 residues. The V and J ends lost 2 bases and 3 bases respectively, with 11 bases between them. Germline CDR1 and CDR2: SNHLY and FYNNEI. Here the CDR3 reads CASSESQGGYEQYF. In nucleotides, the CDR3 is TGTGCCAGCAGTGAATCCCAGGGAGGCTACGAGCAGTACTTC.

With respect to this clone: Other nucleotide sequences from this sample produce the same CDR3. The gene calls are TRBV28 and TRBJ1-5, with unresolved D. Germline loops: CDR1 MDHEN, CDR2 SYDVKM. The CDR3 consists of 11 residues. Trimming removed 3 bases at V and 7 bases at J, with 4 bases between. The CDR3 is CASSLSQPQHF. The CDR3 nucleotides are TGTGCCAGCAGTTTGAGCCAGCCCCAGCATTTT. Filled out from reference TRBV28 and TRBJ1-5, the complete variable domain reads DVKVTQSSRYLVKRTGEKVFLECVQDMDHENMFWYRQDPGLGLRLIYFSYDVKMKEKGDIPEGYSVSREKKERFSLILESASTNQTSMYLCASSLSQPQHFGDGTRLSIL.

The chain employs TRBV9 and TRBJ1-3, with 9 bases fitting TRBD1. CDR1 and CDR2 (germline): SGDLS, YYNGEE. Trimming at V came to 4 bases and at J to 0 bases, leaving 8 bases not matched to a gene. The CDR3 extends over 17 amino acids. The CDR3 loop reads CASSPRQGERSGNTIYF. The CDR3 nucleotides are TGTGCCAGCAGCCCTCGACAGGGGGAGCGCTCTGGAAACACCATATATTTT.

V gene TRBV5-8 combines with J gene TRBJ2-5; 9 bases match TRBD1. CDR3 length: 16 amino acids. With V trimmed by 0 bases and J by 5 bases, 8 bases remained unmatched. Looked up from germline, CDR1 is SGHTS and CDR2 is YDEGEE. The CDR3 region is CASSLGSGTGKETQYF. The DNA for the CDR3 is TGTGCCAGCAGCTTGGGATCCGGGACAGGGAAGGAGACCCAGTACTTC.

Regarding this clone: At the DNA level, this CDR3 is encoded by other sequences in the same sample as well. The chain employs TRBV5-1 and TRBJ2-5; D unresolved. The CDR3 loop spans 11 amino acids. V dropped 0 bases and J dropped 5 bases, with 2 bases sitting between them. Per the germline V gene, CDR1 is SGHRS and CDR2 is YFSETQ. The DNA of the CDR3 is TGCGCCAGCAGCTTGGATGAGACCCAGTACTTC. The encoded protein is CASSLDETQYF.

The genes are TRBV7-2 and TRBJ2-6; D perhaps matches TRBD1 (6 bases). The CDR3 is made up of 16 amino acids. CDR1 and CDR2 (germline): SGHTA, FQGNSA. Trimming removed 5 bases at V and 1 base at J, with 12 bases between. The CDR3 sequence: CASSPSTGSGANVLTF. CDR3 in DNA: TGTGCCAGCAGCCCATCTACAGGGTCTGGGGCCAACGTCCTGACTTTC.

The chain is built from TRBV18 and TRBJ2-5; D is tentatively TRBD1 or TRBD2 (5 bases each). Trimming cost V 3 bases and J 5 bases, with 10 bases left between them. CDR1 is KGHSH, CDR2 LQKENI, per germline. The CDR3 length is 13 residues. The CDR3 here is CASSPGTFETQYF. The CDR3 coding sequence is TGTGCCAGCTCACCGGGGACGTTCGAGACCCAGTACTTC.

The rearrangement joins TRBV14 to TRBJ2-2; tentative D call: TRBD2 (6 bases). The CDR3 consists of 14 residues. From germline, CDR1 is SGHDN and CDR2 FVKESK. V was pared by 0 bases and J by 7 bases, with 9 bases between. In DNA form, the CDR3 reads TGTGCCAGCAGCCAAGAGTGGGGGGTCGGGGAGCTGTTTTTT. It specifies CASSQEWGVGELFF.

This clone was counted many times. V and J are TRBV30 and TRBJ1-2; D is possibly TRBD1 (6 bases). Germline CDR1 and CDR2: GTSNPN and SVGIG (reference sequence). This CDR3 comprises 14 residues. V was pared by 3 bases and J by 2 bases, with 13 bases between. CDR3 DNA: TGTGCCTGGAGCCGGGGGGACAAAAACTATGGCTACACCTTC. Amino acid sequence: CAWSRGDKNYGYTF.

V and J are TRBV11-3 and TRBJ2-2; 8 positions match TRBD1. V was clipped by 9 bases and J by 5 bases; unmatched bases: 11. CDR1 SGHNT and CDR2 YENEEA come from the germline V gene. The CDR3 is 15 amino acids. The CDR3 loop is CASGPTGVGTGELFF. DNA for the CDR3: TGTGCCAGTGGCCCGACAGGGGTAGGGACCGGGGAGCTGTTTTTT.